This T cell receptor (beta chain) emerged from a study of T cell repertoires in cytomegalovirus infection. On the study more broadly: Well-studied HLA-B-restricted epitopes and recently identified HLA-C-restricted epitopes of CMV were both used in the study. Carrying CMV and the relevant HLA type showed in public TCR beta signatures.

Germline V lookup: CDR1 SGHNT, CDR2 YENEEA. V dropped 5 bases and J dropped 2 bases, with 16 bases sitting between them. The CDR3 loop spans 16 amino acids. Whole-study results and caveats: HLA-C-restricted CMV-specific TCR beta clonotypes prevailed in the ex vivo response.

A single record per CDR3 protein comes from TCRdb applying MiXCR to the reads. In the table there are around 900,000 distinct CDR3 sequences, around 32% of which are singletons. Regarding this clonotype: Its antigen is undetermined.

This chain joins TRBV11-3 and TRBJ2-1; TRBD1 is a possible D gene (6 bases). The sequencing here drew on cultured CD8+ T cells from PBMCs, taken from culture after CMV antigen stimulation. The origin of this receptor is a human donor in good health (CMV status not recorded). Some clones in this sample may be carry-over from other donors' samples. Written as DNA, the CDR3 is TGTGCCAGCAGCCCCGACCCCAGGGGAACCTACAATGAGCAGTTCTTC. Translated, it gives CASSPDPRGTYNEQFF.